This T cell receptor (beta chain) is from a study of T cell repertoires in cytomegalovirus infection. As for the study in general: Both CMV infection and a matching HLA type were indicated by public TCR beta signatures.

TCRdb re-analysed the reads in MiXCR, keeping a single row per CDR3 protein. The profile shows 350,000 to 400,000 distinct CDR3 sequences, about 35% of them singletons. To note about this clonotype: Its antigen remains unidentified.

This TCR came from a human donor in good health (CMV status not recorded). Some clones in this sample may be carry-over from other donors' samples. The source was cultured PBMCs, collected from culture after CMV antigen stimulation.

This CDR3 is CASSSLRLYGYTF. The CDR3 coding sequence is TGTGCCAGCAGTTCACTACGGCTCTATGGCTACACCTTC. The rearrangement links TRBV6-2 or TRBV6-3 to TRBJ1-2; D gene unclear. This CDR3 has 13 amino acids. Trimming cost V 4 bases and J 4 bases, with 10 bases left between them. Germline assignment: CDR1 MNHEY and CDR2 SVGEGT.